This T cell receptor beta chain was identified during a study of beta chain features in type 1 diabetes. Study-level findings and limits: In every one of the four CD4+ subsets, TCRB CDR3s were moderately but significantly shorter in Type 1 diabetes patients. A PCR bias possibly favoring shorter templates would apply equally to patients and controls.

The entirety of the isolated RNA underwent reverse transcription, so expressed TCRB transcripts were sequenced. The table came from immunoSEQ multiplex PCR; TCRdb's copy has only in-frame clones and leaves some out. The repertoire holds 300,000 to 400,000 clones, with roughly 9.8% as singletons. As regards this clone: Its antigen is not identified.

Trimming left V 3 bases short and J 6 bases short, with 11 bases between. CDR1 and CDR2 (germline): SGHTA, FQGNSA. The CDR3 spans 13 residues. The chain uses TRBV7-2 and TRBJ1-1; D may be TRBD1 (6 bases). Sequences were obtained from central memory CD4+ T cells from blood. This sequence was found in a man aged 25-45 years with type 1 diabetes. The CDR3 nucleotides are TGTGCCAGCAGCTTTACAGGGTGGCCTGAAGCTTTCTTT. Translation gives CASSFTGWPEAFF.